Each of the 4 T cell receptor beta chains below was sequenced from the same sample in a study of metastatic and nonmetastatic thyroid tumors. Prior to thyroid surgery, none of the patients had received any treatment. From the PCR reads, TCRdb re-called clones with MiXCR. The profile covers fewer than 35,000 clones, with 15% to 20% appearing a single time and 10% to 13% taken by the ten largest. The source material was blood. The origin of the receptors is a female donor with papillary thyroid cancer or a benign thyroid nodule (not recorded which). Some clones in this sample may be carry-over from other donors' samples.

The CDR3 sequence is CASSPRVAGGPYEQYF. The CDR3 DNA follows: TGTGCCAGCAGCCCCAGGGTAGCGGGGGGCCCCTACGAGCAGTACTTC. The V and J genes are TRBV6-1 and TRBJ2-7, with 10 nucleotides matching TRBD2. The CDR3 is 16 amino acids. With V trimmed by 6 bases and J by 2 bases, 10 bases remained unmatched. The germline gives CDR1 MNHNS, CDR2 SASEGT.

Many counts were recorded for this clone. J is TRBJ1-2 and V is TRBV28; unclear D gene. Germline V CDR1 and CDR2: MDHEN, SYDVKM. The CDR3 sequence is 11 residues long. V was pared by 6 bases and J by 3 bases, with 5 bases between. CDR3 sequence: CASSRYYGYTF. In DNA, the CDR3 is TGTGCCAGCAGCCGATACTATGGCTACACCTTC.

As regards this clone: Germline is not matched at one junction end, which may reflect a read error. The chain has TRBV6-1 and TRBJ2-6; D is tentatively TRBD1 or TRBD2 (5 bases each). This CDR3 is 15 amino acids long. Germline lookup yields CDR1 MNHNS and CDR2 SASEGT. The CDR3 sequence: CASRGASSGANVLTF. CDR3 DNA sequence: TGCGCCAGCAGAGGGGCAAGCTCTGGGGCCAACGTCCTGACTTTC.

This clone was picked up a small number of times. The chain has TRBV4-2 and TRBJ2-3; TRBD2 agrees at 12 bases. V lost 4 bases to trimming and J lost 2 bases; unmatched junction nucleotides: 4. The germline V gene has CDR1 LGHNA and CDR2 YNFKEQ. CDR3 length: 16 residues. The CDR3 nucleotides read TGTGCCAGCAGCCCGCTAGCGGGGGGGGCCACAGATACGCAGTATTTT. As protein: CASSPLAGGATDTQYF.